The rows below give T cell receptor beta chains drawn from one sample of a study of blood T cells in healthy people across ages. MiXCR, run by TCRdb on the 5' RACE reads, gives a single entry per CDR3 protein. The data hold 550,000 to 750,000 distinct CDR3 sequences, with under 25% observed a single time. Specimen: blood. These receptors all come from a man between 65 and 85 years old in good health. CDR3s include the opening cysteine and the closing phenylalanine or tryptophan. A D gene is named only where the DNA matches it firmly. The size of a clone is reported for some rows only, either as once, few or many, or as a class for expanded clones.

v_gene	abundance	d_gene	j_gene	CDR3nt	CDR3aa
TRBV28	few	TRBD1	TRBJ1-2	TGTGCCAGCGGGGCCGGGACAGGGTCTGGCTATGGCTACACCTTC	CASGAGTGSGYGYTF
TRBV28	few	TRBD2	TRBJ2-7	TGTGCCAGCGGTAGCGGGAGTCCCTACGAGCAGTACTTC	CASGSGSPYEQYF
TRBV12-3/TRBV12-4	many	-	TRBJ2-2	TGTGCCAGCAGTTTTGGGGTGGACACCGGGGAGCTGTTTTTT	CASSFGVDTGELFF
TRBV25-1	-	TRBD1	TRBJ2-3	TGTGCCAGCAGTGAGGGACAGGGTGGTACAGATACGCAGTATTTT	CASSEGQGGTDTQYF
TRBV20-1	-	TRBD2	TRBJ2-3	TGCAGTGCTACGATAGCGGGGCCAGATACGCAGTATTTT	CSATIAGPDTQYF
TRBV29-1	-	-	TRBJ2-7	TGCAGCGCCACGACAGACTACGAGCAGTACTTC	CSATTDYEQYF
TRBV5-1	few	TRBD2	TRBJ2-7	TGCGCCAGCAGCTGGACCCAACAGCGGGAAAAGCAGTACTTC	CASSWTQQREKQYF
TRBV7-2	many	TRBD1	TRBJ2-1	TGTGCCAGTCACCTGGACAGGGCATACAATGAGCAGTTCTTC	CASHLDRAYNEQFF
TRBV10-3	-	TRBD1	TRBJ2-3	TGTGCCATCAGTGAGTCTCCGGGACAGGGATTCCCAGATACGCAGTATTTT	CAISESPGQGFPDTQYF
TRBV25-1	few	TRBD1	TRBJ2-7	TGTGCCAGCAGTGATTGGGACAGCTCCTACGAGCAGTACTTC	CASSDWDSSYEQYF
TRBV7-9	few	TRBD2	TRBJ2-1	TGTGCCAGCAGCTTTCGACTAGCGGGGAACGTCAATGAGCAGTTCTTC	CASSFRLAGNVNEQFF
TRBV6-6	once	-	TRBJ2-7	TGTGCCAGCAGTTCCTCAACATTGGCGAGTTCCTACGAGCAGTACTTC	CASSSSTLASSYEQYF
TRBV2	-	-	TRBJ2-3	TGTGCCAGCAGTGAGGAGGGCCGGCATCCAGATACGCAGTATTTT	CASSEEGRHPDTQYF
TRBV7-2	few	TRBD1	TRBJ1-3	TGTGCCAGCAGCGTCCAGGGGGACTCTGGAAACACCATATATTTT	CASSVQGDSGNTIYF
TRBV6-5	-	TRBD2	TRBJ2-5	TGTGCCAGCAGTTACTCACAGCGGGGAGGTCAAGAGACCCAGTACTTC	CASSYSQRGGQETQYF
TRBV29-1	many	TRBD1	TRBJ1-4	TGCAGCGTTGGGACAGGGGGATCAGACGAAAAACTGTTTTTT	CSVGTGGSDEKLFF
TRBV4-1	few	-	TRBJ1-1	TGCGCCAGCAGCCAAGAGTGGTTCATGAACACTGAAGCTTTCTTT	CASSQEWFMNTEAFF
TRBV2	few	-	TRBJ2-3	TGTGCCTGCCGGCTTTCCACAGATACGCAGTATTTT	CACRLSTDTQYF
TRBV29-1	-	-	TRBJ2-2	TGCAGCGCCCCACTGGGGAACACCGGGGAGCTGTTTTTT	CSAPLGNTGELFF
TRBV10-3	few	TRBD2	TRBJ2-1	TGTGCCATCAGTGGAAGCGGGAGCACCTACAATGAGCAGTTCTTC	CAISGSGSTYNEQFF
TRBV20-1	few	TRBD1	TRBJ2-7	TGCAGTGCTAGAGATCCGGGACAGGGGGTTCTCGAGCAGTACTTC	CSARDPGQGVLEQYF
TRBV28	-	-	TRBJ2-3	TGTGCCAGCAGTTCGGCACAACCCCCAGATACGCAGTATTTT	CASSSAQPPDTQYF
TRBV5-1	few	-	TRBJ2-1	TGCGCCAGCAGCTGGACAGAAAGCTCCTACAATGAGCAGTTCTTC	CASSWTESSYNEQFF
TRBV20-1	-	TRBD1	TRBJ2-7	TGCAGTGCTACACCGGGACAGGGGTTCGAGCAGTACTTC	CSATPGQGFEQYF
TRBV6-2/TRBV6-3	-	TRBD2	TRBJ2-1	TGTGCCACCCAGCGGGGGGATTACAATGAGCAGTTCTTC	CATQRGDYNEQFF
TRBV7-2	few	TRBD2	TRBJ2-3	TGTGCCAGCAGGCCCACCGGGACTAGCGGGGGGCGGGGCACAGATACGCAGTATTTT	CASRPTGTSGGRGTDTQYF
TRBV20-1	-	TRBD2	TRBJ2-3	TGCAGTGCTAGGCCGACTAGCGGGAGAGATACGCAGTATTTT	CSARPTSGRDTQYF
TRBV6-2/TRBV6-3	-	TRBD1	TRBJ2-7	TGTGCCAGCAGTTACGTGACAGGGGGCGCCGAGCAGTACTTC	CASSYVTGGAEQYF
TRBV29-1	-	-	TRBJ1-4	TGCAGCGTTGTGGGGGGAACTAATGAAAAACTGTTTTTT	CSVVGGTNEKLFF
TRBV7-2	-	TRBD1	TRBJ2-5	TGTGCCAGCAGCTTCCGGACAGGGCCTCTACAAGAGACCCAGTACTTC	CASSFRTGPLQETQYF
TRBV5-1	few	-	TRBJ1-6	TGCGCCAGCAGCCAAGGGGACGGAAATTCACCCCTCCACTTT	CASSQGDGNSPLHF
TRBV20-1	-	-	TRBJ2-7	TGCAGTGCGAGCCAGGGAGGCTACGAGCAGTACTTC	CSASQGGYEQYF
TRBV12-3/TRBV12-4	many	-	TRBJ2-5	TGTGCCAGCAGCTTCGGCAGGGGTGAGACCCAGTACTTC	CASSFGRGETQYF
TRBV6-5	-	TRBD1	TRBJ2-2	TGTGCCAGCGGAGGACAGGGGACCGGCACCGGGGAGCTGTTTTTT	CASGGQGTGTGELFF
TRBV5-1	few	-	TRBJ2-6	TGCGCCAGCAGCACGACAGCCTCTGGGGCCAACGTCCTGACTTTC	CASSTTASGANVLTF
TRBV6-2/TRBV6-3	-	-	TRBJ2-7	TGTGCCAGCAGTTATTCGCTTGACAGTCCCACCTACGAGCAGTACTTC	CASSYSLDSPTYEQYF
TRBV11-2	few	-	TRBJ2-5	TGTGCCAGCAGCTTAGAGGTAGCGGAAGAGACCCAGTACTTC	CASSLEVAEETQYF
TRBV24-1	-	-	TRBJ1-2	TGTGCCACCAGTGATTTTTATGGCTACACCTTC	CATSDFYGYTF
TRBV5-1	-	TRBD1	TRBJ2-3	TGCGCCAGCAGCCCCGGGACAGGGGGCTACACAGATACGCAGTATTTT	CASSPGTGGYTDTQYF
TRBV12-3/TRBV12-4	-	TRBD2	TRBJ2-3	TGTGCCAGCAGTTATTATGGGCGGGAGAAGTATTTT	CASSYYGREKYF
TRBV15	-	-	TRBJ2-5	TGTGCCACCAGCACCCTTGGGGAACCCCAAGAGACCCAGTACTTC	CATSTLGEPQETQYF
TRBV12-3/TRBV12-4	few	-	TRBJ2-3	TGTGCCAGCAGTGTTGATGGCCTCACAGATACGCAGTATTTT	CASSVDGLTDTQYF
TRBV27	-	TRBD2	TRBJ2-1	TGTGCCAGCAGCCGATCCGGGACTAGCGGGTCGGGTGAGCAGTTCTTC	CASSRSGTSGSGEQFF
TRBV9	-	-	TRBJ1-2	TGTGCCAGCAGCTTTCGAGGGGATAGTGGCTACACCTTC	CASSFRGDSGYTF
TRBV7-2	-	TRBD2	TRBJ2-3	TGTGCCAGCAGCTTGGGACTAGCGTTCTTCACGGGAGGCACGCAGTATTTT	CASSLGLAFFTGGTQYF
TRBV10-3	few	-	TRBJ1-4	TGTGCCATCAGTGAGGAAGGGGCCTCCAATGAAAAACTGTTTTTT	CAISEEGASNEKLFF
TRBV7-2	-	TRBD2	TRBJ2-1	TGTGCCAGCAGCTCGGGACTAGCGGGGACAGCCTACAATGAGCAGTTCTTC	CASSSGLAGTAYNEQFF
TRBV6-6	few	-	TRBJ1-1	TGTGCCACCAATACAGGGTCCTCGAACACTGAAGCTTTCTTT	CATNTGSSNTEAFF
TRBV28	-	TRBD1	TRBJ1-2	TGTGCCAGCAGATACAGGGGAGCGTCTGGCTACACCTTC	CASRYRGASGYTF
TRBV5-8	-	TRBD2	TRBJ2-7	TGTGCCAGCAGCACAAGGACTAGCTCCGAGCAGTACTTC	CASSTRTSSEQYF